The rows below give T cell receptor beta chains drawn from one sample of a study of cytomegalovirus exposure and HLA in healthy donors. Profiled with immunoSEQ multiplex PCR; TCRdb holds only in-frame clones, not every one. The repertoire holds some 140,000 clones, with approximately 74% as singletons. Specimen: PBMCs. These TCRs come from a young man in good health and CMV-seronegative. Each CDR3 is given with its conserved first and last residue. The order of the fields is V gene, J gene, D gene, CDR3 DNA, CDR3 protein. D genes are given only for firm matches.

v_gene: TRBV27; j_gene: TRBJ1-6; d_gene: NA; CDR3nt: TGTGCCAGCAGCAAATGGGCATGGCCTACCGTCGAGAGCTCCTATAATTCACCCCTCCACTTT; CDR3aa: CASSKWAWPTVESSYNSPLHF
v_gene: TRBV7-9; j_gene: TRBJ2-1; d_gene: TRBD2; CDR3nt: TGTGCCGGCGGCGGGAGGGGCGGCAATGAGCAGTTCTTC; CDR3aa: CAGGGRGGNEQFF
v_gene: TRBV9; j_gene: TRBJ1-2; d_gene: NA; CDR3nt: TGTGCCAGCAGCGTAGGAGGCGGGGACTATGGCTACACCTTC; CDR3aa: CASSVGGGDYGYTF
v_gene: TRBV25-1; j_gene: TRBJ2-5; d_gene: NA; CDR3nt: TGTGCCAGCAGTGAATACGGCCACCCGAGGGAGACCCAGTACTTC; CDR3aa: CASSEYGHPRETQYF
v_gene: TRBV6-5; j_gene: TRBJ2-1; d_gene: TRBD1; CDR3nt: TGTGCCAGCAGTTTCAGACAGGGGGCCGTGTACAATGAGCAGTTCTTC; CDR3aa: CASSFRQGAVYNEQFF
v_gene: TRBV7-8; j_gene: TRBJ2-1; d_gene: NA; CDR3nt: TGTGCCAGCAGCCCCGCCGGGGTCCGCCACAATGAGCAGTTCTTC; CDR3aa: CASSPAGVRHNEQFF
v_gene: TRBV11-2; j_gene: TRBJ2-7; d_gene: NA; CDR3nt: TGTGCCAGCAGCTCCCCGCGGGCTCCCTCCTACGAGCAGTACTTC; CDR3aa: CASSSPRAPSYEQYF
v_gene: TRBV2; j_gene: TRBJ1-1; d_gene: TRBD1; CDR3nt: TGTGCCAGCAGTGCCGGGACAGAAGAAGCTTTCTTT; CDR3aa: CASSAGTEEAFF
v_gene: TRBV11-3; j_gene: TRBJ2-1; d_gene: NA; CDR3nt: TGTGCCAGCAGCTCCCCCCGGGGCTCCTACAATGAGCAGTTCTTC; CDR3aa: CASSSPRGSYNEQFF
v_gene: TRBV6-6; j_gene: TRBJ1-1; d_gene: TRBD1; CDR3nt: TGTGCCAGCAGCCTCACGGGGGACAGGGTCTTGAGAGCTTTCTTT; CDR3aa: CASSLTGDRVLRAFF
v_gene: TRBV11-2; j_gene: TRBJ1-1; d_gene: NA; CDR3nt: TGTGCCAGCAGCTCAGACAGGAACACTGAAGCTTTCTTT; CDR3aa: CASSSDRNTEAFF